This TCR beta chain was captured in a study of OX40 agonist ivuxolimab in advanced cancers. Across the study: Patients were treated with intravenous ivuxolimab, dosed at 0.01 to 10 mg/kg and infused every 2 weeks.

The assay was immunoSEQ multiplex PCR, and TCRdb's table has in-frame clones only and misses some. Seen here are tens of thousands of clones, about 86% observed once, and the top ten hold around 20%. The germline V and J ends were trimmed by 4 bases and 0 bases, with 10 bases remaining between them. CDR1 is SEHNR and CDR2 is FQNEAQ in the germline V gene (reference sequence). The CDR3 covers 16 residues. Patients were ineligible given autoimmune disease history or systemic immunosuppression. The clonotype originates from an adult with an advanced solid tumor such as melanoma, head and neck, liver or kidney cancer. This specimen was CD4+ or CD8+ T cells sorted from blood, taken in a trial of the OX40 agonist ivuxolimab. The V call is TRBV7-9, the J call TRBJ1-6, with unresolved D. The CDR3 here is CASSSSGSSYNSPLHF. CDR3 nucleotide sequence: TGTGCCAGCAGCTCATCGGGTAGCTCCTATAATTCACCCCTCCACTTT.